The 13 T cell receptor beta chains listed next were all sequenced from one sample in a study of T cell repertoires in cytomegalovirus infection. TCRdb re-called the reads with MiXCR, one entry per CDR3 protein. Of approximately 1,000,000 distinct CDR3 sequences in the sample, approximately 31% were seen once. These receptors' targets are unknown. Specimen: cultured CD8+ T cells from PBMCs, collected from culture after CMV antigen stimulation. The receptors shown here come from a human donor in good health (CMV status not recorded). Some clones in this sample may be carry-over from other donors' samples.

The table lists this clonotype with a few counts. The gene calls are TRBV7-9 and TRBJ1-1; possible D gene TRBD1, 5 bases. Trimming cost V 3 bases and J 8 bases, with 25 bases left between them. The CDR3 totals 17 residues. Germline V lookup: CDR1 SEHNR, CDR2 FQNEAQ (reference sequence). This chain's CDR3 is CASSFSRGGTTLGEAFF. The CDR3 nucleotides read TGTGCCAGCAGCTTCTCCCGGGGAGGGACCACCCTGGGGGAAGCTTTCTTT.

This sequence joins TRBV20-1 and TRBJ1-5; tentatively, D is TRBD1 (6 bases). Trimming stripped 3 bases from V and 4 bases from J, with 13 bases between. CDR3 size: 14 residues. The germline V gene has CDR1 DFQATT and CDR2 SNEGSKA (reference sequence). CDR3 coding DNA: TGCAGTGCTAGTGGACAGTCCTCTAATCAGCCCCAGCATTTT. Its protein product is CSASGQSSNQPQHF.

The chain couples TRBV7-9 to TRBJ2-1; 10 bases map to TRBD1. The length of the CDR3 is 17 residues. The germline gives CDR1 SEHNR, CDR2 FQNEAQ (reference sequence). V gave up 5 bases and J gave up 0 bases; unmatched junction bases: 7. The CDR3 region is CASSDRGRGSSYNEQFF. DNA of the CDR3: TGTGCCAGCAGCGACAGGGGGCGGGGGAGCTCCTACAATGAGCAGTTCTTC.

The table lists this clonotype with many counts. This chain joins TRBV7-9 and TRBJ2-1; D gene unclear. V was cut by 1 base and J by 10 bases, with 5 bases left in between. Germline values: CDR1 SEHNR, CDR2 FQNEAQ (reference sequence). This CDR3 is built from 11 residues. CDR3 sequence: CASSLVVEQFF. CDR3 sequence (DNA): TGTGCCAGCAGCTTAGTGGTCGAGCAGTTCTTC.

This clonotype has only a few counts. The V and J genes are TRBV6-2 or TRBV6-3 and TRBJ1-6; D possibly corresponds to TRBD1 (5 bases). This CDR3 region has 16 residues. CDR1 and CDR2 (germline): MNHEY, SVGEGT. V was shortened by 2 bases and J by 7 bases, with 15 bases between the two germline ends. CDR3 amino acids: CASSYRDSLANSPLHF. CDR3 DNA: TGTGCCAGCAGTTACCGGGACTCTTTGGCGAATTCACCCCTCCACTTT.

This clonotype was counted a few times. This chain connects TRBV5-4 to TRBJ2-1; 8 positions match TRBD1. V was pared by 3 bases and J by 0 bases, with 8 bases of the junction left unmatched. The CDR3 covers 17 residues. Germline V lookup: CDR1 SGHNT, CDR2 YYREEE (reference sequence). In nucleotides, the CDR3 is TGTGCCAGCAGCTCCCCTGACAGGGGTAGCTCCTACAATGAGCAGTTCTTC. It codes for CASSSPDRGSSYNEQFF.

This clonotype was observed a few times. The rearrangement joins TRBV20-1 to TRBJ1-2; 8 bases match TRBD1. This CDR3 has 15 amino acids. In germline, CDR1 is DFQATT, CDR2 SNEGSKA (reference sequence). V shed 4 bases, J shed 5 bases, and the junction held 12 bases outside the gene matches. In DNA, the CDR3 is TGCAGTGCTATTACTTGGGACAGGTTGGGTTATGGCTACACCTTC. It is translated as CSAITWDRLGYGYTF.

About this clonotype: The germline gene is not matched at one end of the junction; a read error may be the cause. The chain employs TRBV4-1 and TRBJ2-3; 7 bases match TRBD2. Germline V gives CDR1 MGHRA, CDR2 YSYEKL. The CDR3 is 17 residues long. The CDR3 sequence: CAGSKDLGGTKRHTQYF. The CDR3 bases are TGCGCCGGCAGCAAAGATCTGGGGGGGACTAAGCGACATACGCAGTATTTT.

This chain links TRBV19 with TRBJ2-3; 7 bases map to TRBD1. Germline trimming cut 10 bases from V and 6 bases from J; bases unmatched to any gene: 7. The germline V gene encodes CDR1 LNHDA and CDR2 SQIVND (reference sequence). CDR3 size: 12 residues. CDR3 sequence reads: CAISQGTDTQYF. The CDR3 DNA follows: TGTGCCATCTCACAGGGGACCGATACGCAGTATTTT.

The chain links TRBV28 to TRBJ1-1, with D perhaps matching TRBD1 (6 bases). Deletions cut 6 bases from V and 6 bases from J, with 17 bases between. CDR1 and CDR2 (germline): MDHEN, SYDVKM. The CDR3 consists of 14 residues. This CDR3 is CASSRTYRVPEAFF. In DNA, the CDR3 is TGTGCCAGCAGCCGAACCTACAGGGTTCCTGAAGCTTTCTTT.

The chain uses TRBV6-5 and TRBJ1-5; no clear D. The V gene lost 0 bases and the J gene lost 7 bases, with 7 bases spanning the gap. The CDR3 covers 13 residues. From germline, CDR1 is MNHEY and CDR2 SVGAGI. In DNA form, the CDR3 reads TGTGCCAGCAGTTACTCTTGGGAGCAGCCCCAGCATTTT. Its translation is CASSYSWEQPQHF.

J is TRBJ2-1 and V is TRBV19, with D maybe TRBD1 (5 bases). This CDR3 is built from 17 residues. Germline loops: CDR1 LNHDA, CDR2 SQIVND (reference sequence). V was clipped by 6 bases and J by 0 bases, with 18 bases between them. For the CDR3, the DNA is TGTGCCAGTAGCATTTGTCCTCAGGGTATCTCCTACAATGAGCAGTTCTTC. It codes for CASSICPQGISYNEQFF.

This clonotype was detected ten times or more. The chain has TRBV6-2 or TRBV6-3 and TRBJ1-1, with D maybe TRBD1 (5 bases). The V and J ends lost 7 bases and 5 bases respectively, with 11 bases between them. Germline assignment: CDR1 MNHEY and CDR2 SVGEGT. This CDR3 is built from 12 residues. The CDR3 sequence: CASTLGPTEAFF. CDR3 sequence (DNA): TGTGCCAGCACCCTGGGGCCTACTGAAGCTTTCTTT.